One sample yielded the 18 T cell receptor beta chains listed below, sequenced in a study of T cells in Graves' hyperthyroidism and ophthalmopathy. RNA transcripts served as the template for amplifying TCR beta CDR3 regions. A first-round RT-PCR of the TCR CDR3 used the HTBI primer set. MiXCR, applied by TCRdb to the multiplex PCR reads, yields one record per CDR3 protein. Among roughly 98,000 distinct CDR3 sequences listed, roughly 40% were seen once. Sequenced: peripheral blood or thyroid tissue (not recorded which). The receptor source for this set is a woman between 25 and 40 years old with Graves' hyperthyroidism.

This clonotype occurred once. This chain links TRBV15 with TRBJ1-1; D is unresolved. V dropped 0 bases and J dropped 1 base, with 9 bases sitting between them. Germline V gene sequence: CDR1 LNHNV, CDR2 YYDKDF (reference sequence). This CDR3 contains 15 residues. In nucleotides, the CDR3 is TGTGCCACCAGCAGAGAACTCCAGTCGAACACTGAAGCTTTCTTT. This sequence encodes CATSRELQSNTEAFF. The entire variable domain, with the rest obtained from reference TRBV15 and TRBJ1-1, is as follows: DAMVIQNPRYQVTQFGKPVTLSCSQTLNHNVMYWYQQKSSQAPKLLFHYYDKDFNNEADTPDNFQSRRPNTSFCFLDIRSPGLGDTAMYLCATSRELQSNTEAFFGQGTRLTVV.

Ten or more counts support this clonotype. The chain employs TRBV5-1 and TRBJ1-1; the D gene is possibly TRBD1 (5 bases). The V gene lost 4 bases and the J gene lost 3 bases, with 13 bases spanning the gap. The CDR3 is 14 amino acids. Germline lookup yields CDR1 SGHRS and CDR2 YFSETQ. The CDR3 nucleotides read TGCGCCAGCAGCATAGGGACGTCTGACACTGAAGCTTTCTTT. Translating it yields CASSIGTSDTEAFF.

This clonotype was counted at least ten times. The V gene is TRBV5-6, the J gene TRBJ1-1; 7 nucleotides match TRBD1. CDR3 size: 14 residues. The junction had 8 bases not matched to a gene; V was cut back by 5 bases and J by 4 bases. In germline, CDR1 is SGHDT, CDR2 YYEEEE. In DNA form, the CDR3 reads TGTGCCAGCAGGGAGACAGGGAGGGGCACTGAAGCTTTCTTT. Amino acids: CASRETGRGTEAFF.

This clonotype was recorded at least ten times. The gene calls are TRBV7-9 and TRBJ2-7; 12 bases match TRBD2. The CDR3 has 16 amino acids. J was trimmed by 4 bases and V by 5 bases; bases with no gene match: 9. Germline CDR1 SEHNR, CDR2 FQNEAQ (reference sequence). CDR3 coding DNA: TGTGCCAGCAGCACGTGGACTAGCGGGGCTTATTACGAGCAGTACTTC. Translated, it gives CASSTWTSGAYYEQYF.

The rearrangement joins TRBV3-1 to TRBJ1-1; D remains unclear. Germline values: CDR1 LGHDT, CDR2 YNNKEL (reference sequence). V was trimmed by 6 bases and J by 0 bases, leaving 14 bases between them. The CDR3 totals 15 residues. The CDR3 protein is CASSPFSELNTEAFF. CDR3 DNA sequence: TGTGCCAGCAGTCCCTTTTCGGAGTTGAACACTGAAGCTTTCTTT.

Comment on this clonotype: The conserved phenylalanine or tryptophan normally closing the CDR3 is absent here, so this likely arose from a read error. The chain uses TRBV20-1 and TRBJ1-6; D gene uncertain. Germline assignment: CDR1 DFQATT and CDR2 SNEGSKA (reference sequence). The CDR3 contains 15 residues. This chain's CDR3 is CGARVGTLQASPLHL. CDR3 coding DNA: TGCGGTGCTAGAGTGGGAACGCTCCAGGCTTCACCCCTCCACCTT.

This chain joins TRBV9 and TRBJ2-7, with D unclear. The CDR3 is 11 amino acids. V was cut by 3 bases and J by 5 bases, with 6 bases left in between. Germline lookup yields CDR1 SGDLS and CDR2 YYNGEE. The CDR3 sequence: CASSGEDEQYF. The CDR3, as DNA: TGTGCCAGCAGCGGAGAGGACGAGCAGTACTTC.

The chain links TRBV15 to TRBJ1-1; no definite D call. This CDR3 is built from 15 residues. Trimming removed 3 bases from V and 7 bases from J, with 18 bases in between. Germline V gene sequence: CDR1 LNHNV, CDR2 YYDKDF (reference sequence). CDR3 sequence: CATSSVDTGSYEAFF. In DNA, the CDR3 is TGTGCCACCAGCAGTGTTGACACTGGAAGCTATGAAGCTTTCTTT.

Many counts were recorded for this clonotype. In DNA, the CDR3 is TGTGCCAGCAGCCCTGGTGGCTACACCTTC. This translates into CASSPGGYTF. V and J are TRBV13 and TRBJ1-2; no clear D. The ends were cut back, 5 bases at V and 7 bases at J, with 5 bases in the middle. The germline V gene encodes CDR1 PRHDT and CDR2 FYEKMQ (reference sequence). The CDR3 consists of 10 residues. Together with reference TRBV13 and TRBJ1-2, the CDR3 gives the full variable domain: AAGVIQSPRHLIKEKRETATLKCYPIPRHDTVYWYQQGPGQDPQFLISFYEKMQSDKGSIPDRFSAQQFSDYHSELNMSSLELGDSALYFCASSPGGYTFGSGTRLTVV.

The V and J genes are TRBV20-1 and TRBJ1-5; 7 positions agree with TRBD1. This CDR3 is built from 15 residues. The germline CDR1 and CDR2 sequences are DFQATT and SNEGSKA (reference sequence). J lost 9 bases, V lost 4 bases, and 15 bases had no gene match. The CDR3 is CSATRQGIRMGPQHF. In DNA form, the CDR3 reads TGCAGTGCTACAAGACAGGGAATAAGAATGGGGCCCCAGCATTTT.

This clonotype was observed at least ten times. The chain combines TRBV2 with TRBJ1-4, with D perhaps TRBD1 (5 bases). CDR3 size: 14 residues. Trimming took off 5 bases at V and 2 bases at J, with 9 bases between the two ends. Germline V CDR1 and CDR2: SNHLY, FYNNEI. CDR3: CASSQTVTNEKLFF. The DNA of the CDR3 is TGTGCCAGCAGTCAGACAGTCACTAATGAAAAACTGTTTTTT.

The table lists this clonotype with many counts. The chain recombines TRBV6-5 with TRBJ1-5, with D unresolved. CDR3 length equals 13 residues. Germline CDR1 MNHEY, CDR2 SVGAGI. V was cut by 2 bases and J by 4 bases, with 6 bases left in between. CDR3 loop: CASSYRPNQPQHF. For the CDR3, the DNA is TGTGCCAGCAGTTACAGGCCGAATCAGCCCCAGCATTTT.

This clonotype has a count of ten or more. V is TRBV20-1 and J is TRBJ2-7; 12 positions agree with TRBD2. This CDR3 region has 18 residues. CDR1 and CDR2 from the germline V gene are DFQATT and SNEGSKA (reference sequence). Losses at the gene ends were 1 base for V and 1 base for J; bases not matched to a gene: 11. For the CDR3, the DNA is TGCAGTGCTAGAGCCCCTATTTCCGGACTAGCGGGATCCTACGAGCAGTACTTC. Translating it yields CSARAPISGLAGSYEQYF.

In its sample, this clonotype was seen once. The rearrangement uses TRBV7-2 and TRBJ2-5, with 15 nucleotides matching TRBD2. The V gene's germline CDR1 is SGHTA and CDR2 FQGNSA. CDR3 length: 16 amino acids. Trimming cost V 4 bases and J 5 bases; bases outside gene matches: 5. The CDR3 reads CASSSGLAGGGETQYF. The CDR3 DNA sequence: TGTGCCAGCAGCTCGGGACTAGCGGGAGGAGGGGAGACCCAGTACTTC.

This chain joins TRBV29-1 and TRBJ1-5, with D uncertain. Per the germline V gene, CDR1 is SQVTM and CDR2 is ANQGSEA. This CDR3 spans 13 amino acids. The V gene lost 6 bases and the J gene lost 0 bases, with 9 bases spanning the gap. The CDR3 loop is CSVWENSNQPQHF. The CDR3 coding sequence is TGCAGCGTATGGGAAAATAGCAATCAGCCCCAGCATTTT.

This rearrangement joins TRBV12-3 or TRBV12-4 to TRBJ1-5, with D possibly matching TRBD1 (5 bases). V was trimmed by 3 bases and J by 2 bases, leaving 8 bases between them. CDR3 size: 14 residues. The CDR3 is CASSFMGGNQPQHF. CDR3 DNA sequence: TGTGCCAGCAGTTTCATGGGGGGCAATCAGCCCCAGCATTTT.

This clonotype was detected ten times or more. V usage is TRBV7-8 and J usage is TRBJ1-1; D is possibly TRBD1 (6 bases). The germline V gene encodes CDR1 SGHVS and CDR2 FQNEAQ. Trimming cost V 6 bases and J 5 bases, with 13 bases left between them. The length of the CDR3 is 13 residues. The CDR3 DNA reads TGTGCCAGCAGGCTCGCGGGGGCGACTGAAGCTTTCTTT. As protein: CASRLAGATEAFF. Full variable domain (outside the CDR3, taken from reference TRBV7-8 and TRBJ1-1): GAGVSQSPRYKVAKRGQDVALRCDPISGHVSLFWYQQALGQGPEFLTYFQNEAQLDKSGLPSDRFFAERPEGSVSTLKIQRTQQEDSAVYLCASRLAGATEAFFGQGTRLTVV.

This clonotype was seen many times. This rearrangement joins TRBV6-6 to TRBJ1-5; D is ambiguous. CDR3 size: 13 residues. V lost 6 bases to trimming and J lost 4 bases, with 10 bases between them. Germline V CDR1 and CDR2: MNHNY, SVGAGI (reference sequence). CDR3 residues: CASRLTENQPQHF. DNA for the CDR3: TGTGCCAGCAGACTAACAGAGAATCAGCCCCAGCATTTT.